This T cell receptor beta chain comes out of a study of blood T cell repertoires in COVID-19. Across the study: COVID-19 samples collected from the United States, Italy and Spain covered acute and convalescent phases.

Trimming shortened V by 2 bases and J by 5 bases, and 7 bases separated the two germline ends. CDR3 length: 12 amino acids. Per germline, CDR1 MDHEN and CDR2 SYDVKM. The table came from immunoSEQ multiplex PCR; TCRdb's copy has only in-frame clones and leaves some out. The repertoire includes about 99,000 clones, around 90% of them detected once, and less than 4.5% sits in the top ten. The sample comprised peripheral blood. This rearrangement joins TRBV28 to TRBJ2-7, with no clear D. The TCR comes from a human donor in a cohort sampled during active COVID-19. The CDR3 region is CASSLAVDEQYF. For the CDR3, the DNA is TGTGCCAGCAGTTTAGCGGTGGACGAGCAGTACTTC.